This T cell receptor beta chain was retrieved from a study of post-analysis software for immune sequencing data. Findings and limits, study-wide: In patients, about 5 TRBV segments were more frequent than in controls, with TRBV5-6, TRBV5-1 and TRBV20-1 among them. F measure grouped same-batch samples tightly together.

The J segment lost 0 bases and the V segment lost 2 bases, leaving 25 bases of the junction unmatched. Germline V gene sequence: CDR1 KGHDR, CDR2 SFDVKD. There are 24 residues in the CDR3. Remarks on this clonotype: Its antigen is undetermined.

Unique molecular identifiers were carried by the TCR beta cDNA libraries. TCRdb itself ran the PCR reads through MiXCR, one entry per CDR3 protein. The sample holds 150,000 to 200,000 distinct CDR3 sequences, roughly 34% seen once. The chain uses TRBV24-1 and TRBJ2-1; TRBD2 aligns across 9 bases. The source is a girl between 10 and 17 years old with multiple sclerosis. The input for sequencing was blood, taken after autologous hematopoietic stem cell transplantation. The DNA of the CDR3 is TGTGCCACCAGTGATTCCCACGGGGGGTTTGAGGTCCTAGCGGGATGGAGCTCCTACAATGAGCAGTTCTTC. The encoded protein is CATSDSHGGFEVLAGWSSYNEQFF.